This T cell receptor (beta chain) was captured by sequencing in a study of beta chain features in type 1 diabetes. Looking at the study overall: The study found patients and healthy donors alike in age, gender and cell yields.

This clone was picked up a small number of times. Its specificity is unknown. The investigators reverse transcribed all of the isolated RNA, so they sequenced expressed TCRB transcripts. Data came from immunoSEQ multiplex PCR; TCRdb stores just in-frame clones and leaves some out. The data hold hundreds of thousands of clones, with 12% to 15% observed a single time. Notes on the study in general: Still unanswered here is whether HLA type influences TCRB rearrangement. The study found moderately but significantly shorter TCRB CDR3s in all four CD4+ subsets of Type 1 diabetes patients.

The CDR3 sequence is 15 residues long. CDR1 and CDR2 (germline): ENHRY, SYGVKD. The ends were cut back, 4 bases at V and 5 bases at J, with 16 bases in the middle. Sequencing input: central memory CD4+ T cells from blood. This clonotype was sampled from a man under 40 in good health. The gene calls are TRBV10-3 and TRBJ2-3; D is unresolved. This CDR3 is CAISVLGQSGDTQYF. In DNA, the CDR3 is TGTGCCATCAGTGTTTTGGGCCAGTCGGGAGATACGCAGTATTTT.